This entry is about one T cell receptor (beta chain). These data are taken from a study of T cell changes during pregnancy in multiple sclerosis. Assay used: immunoSEQ multiplex PCR; TCRdb lists only in-frame clones, some missing. The sample contains approximately 44,000 clones, over 80% of which appear only once. The CDR3 runs 14 residues. CDR1 is PRHDT and CDR2 is FYEKMQ in the germline V gene (reference sequence). V gave up 5 bases and J gave up 11 bases, with 21 bases separating them. The clonotype comes from a female donor with multiple sclerosis, enrolled in a pregnancy study. The sample here was CD4+ T cells from peripheral blood mononuclear cells, taken before pregnancy. This chain uses TRBV13 with TRBJ1-1, with a weak D call TRBD1 (5 bases). The CDR3 DNA reads as TGTGCCAGCAGCCCCTCAGGGTTCTTAGAGTCGGCTTTCTTT. Translating gives CASSPSGFLESAFF.